A single sample is the source of the 30 T cell receptor beta chains below, sequenced in a study of monozygotic twins with inflammatory bowel disease. TCRdb reworked the 5' RACE reads into one entry per CDR3 protein, no DNA. This sample's clone table lists tens of thousands of distinct CDR3 sequences. Sequenced material: blood. Every receptor here comes from a human donor with ulcerative colitis or Crohn's disease, or a healthy co-twin of an affected twin (not recorded which).

The rearrangement joins TRBV5-1 to TRBJ1-5; TCRdb's D gene call, TRBD1, goes unchecked for lack of DNA. Germline V lookup: CDR1 SGHRS, CDR2 YFSETQ. CDR3 size: 15 residues. The CDR3 region is CASSLVGGFNQPQHF.

The chain recombines TRBV27 with TRBJ2-3. Germline assignment: CDR1 MNHEY and CDR2 SMNVEV (reference sequence). The CDR3 covers 14 residues. CDR3: CASSLSQFTDTQYF.

The chain has TRBV7-8 and TRBJ2-5. The germline gives CDR1 SGHVS, CDR2 FQNEAQ. The CDR3 extends over 12 amino acids. The CDR3 sequence: CASSLEMETQYF. The full variable domain, in which reference TRBV7-8 and TRBJ2-5 provide the parts outside the CDR3, is GAGVSQSPRYKVAKRGQDVALRCDPISGHVSLFWYQQALGQGPEFLTYFQNEAQLDKSGLPSDRFFAERPEGSVSTLKIQRTQQEDSAVYLCASSLEMETQYFGPGTRLLVL.

V gene TRBV27 combines with J gene TRBJ1-2; absent DNA, TCRdb's TRBD1 call cannot be checked. Germline-derived CDR1 and CDR2 are MNHEY and SMNVEV (reference sequence). The CDR3 is made up of 14 amino acids. Here the CDR3 reads CASSPTGTGSRYTF.

The CDR3 here is CASSSLVGQDLYGYTF. This chain uses TRBV12-3 or TRBV12-4 with TRBJ1-2; TCRdb's assignment of TRBD1 cannot be checked, as there is no DNA. CDR3 length: 16 residues.

V gene TRBV6-6 combines with J gene TRBJ1-4; the D gene TCRdb calls, TRBD1, cannot be checked with no DNA. Germline V gene lookup returns CDR1 MNHNY and CDR2 SVGAGI (reference sequence). The CDR3 loop spans 12 amino acids. The chain's CDR3 is CASRTEGGKLFF.

CDR3 protein: CASRLVTGELFF. The rearrangement joins TRBV2 to TRBJ2-2; the TRBD2 assignment by TCRdb is unverifiable without DNA. This CDR3 region has 12 residues. The germline CDR1 and CDR2 sequences are SNHLY and FYNNEI.

The chain has TRBV3-1 and TRBJ2-7; TCRdb's D gene call, TRBD1, goes unchecked for lack of DNA. The germline V gene encodes CDR1 LGHDT and CDR2 YNNKEL (reference sequence). The CDR3 is made up of 15 amino acids. Here the CDR3 reads CASSQELLPFWEQYF.

The chain uses TRBV10-3 and TRBJ1-5; the TCRdb D gene call, TRBD1, has no DNA to confirm it. This CDR3 has 14 residues. Germline V CDR1 and CDR2: ENHRY, SYGVKD. The CDR3 reads CAISPGRDNQPQHF.

The genes are TRBV7-8 and TRBJ2-1. The CDR3 has 13 residues. Germline-derived CDR1 and CDR2 are SGHVS and FQNEAQ. CDR3 amino acids: CASSLGAYNEQFF.

The gene calls are TRBV12-3 or TRBV12-4 and TRBJ2-3; TCRdb returns TRBD1, unconfirmable since there is no DNA. The CDR3 spans 15 residues. The chain's CDR3 is CASATGTGGQDTQYF.

The chain is built from TRBV4-2 and TRBJ2-1. The germline gives CDR1 LGHNA, CDR2 YNFKEQ. The CDR3 is 13 amino acids. The CDR3 is CASSQDRSNEQFF.

The chain joins TRBV5-1 to TRBJ1-2. The CDR3 is 14 residues long. Germline CDR1 SGHRS, CDR2 YFSETQ. The CDR3 sequence: CASSRGLRGYGYTF. Looking up the rest from reference TRBV5-1 and TRBJ1-2 gives the full variable domain: KAGVTQTPRYLIKTRGQQVTLSCSPISGHRSVSWYQQTPGQGLQFLFEYFSETQRNKGNFPGRFSGRQFSNSRSEMNVSTLELGDSALYLCASSRGLRGYGYTFGSGTRLTVV.

J is TRBJ2-1 and V is TRBV5-4; the D call of TRBD1 rests on TCRdb alone, since no DNA is present to check it. The germline gives CDR1 SGHNT, CDR2 YYREEE (reference sequence). The CDR3 runs 16 residues. The CDR3 region is CASSIPPGQGANEQFF.

This chain uses TRBV7-6 with TRBJ2-1; checking the TCRdb D call of TRBD1 is not possible without DNA. From germline, CDR1 is SGHVS and CDR2 FNYEAQ. The CDR3 runs to 13 residues. CDR3: CASSLGTGNEQFF.

This chain uses TRBV4-2 with TRBJ2-3; the D call of TRBD2 rests on TCRdb alone, since no DNA is present to check it. CDR1 is LGHNA and CDR2 is YNFKEQ in the germline V gene. The CDR3 is made up of 18 amino acids. CDR3 loop: CASSQDQGLAGPTDTQYF.

The J gene is TRBJ1-1, the V gene TRBV6-6; the D call of TRBD1 rests on TCRdb alone, since no DNA is present to check it. The CDR3 is made up of 14 amino acids. Germline V gene data show CDR1 as MNHNY and CDR2 as SVGAGI (reference sequence). The CDR3 reads CASTMGQGNTEAFF.

The rearrangement uses TRBV20-1 and TRBJ1-1; no DNA is available, so the TRBD1 call from TCRdb remains unchecked. There are 14 residues in the CDR3. The germline V gene encodes CDR1 DFQATT and CDR2 SNEGSKA (reference sequence). The CDR3 sequence: CSARGQGGYTEAFF.

This chain uses TRBV7-2 with TRBJ1-2; the TCRdb call, TRBD1, lacks DNA for checking. The CDR3 is 17 residues long. Germline CDR1 is SGHTA and CDR2 is FQGNSA. CDR3 amino acids: CASSTSTAPTGNYGYTF. The full variable domain, completed using reference TRBV7-2 and TRBJ1-2, is GAGVSQSPSNKVTEKGKDVELRCDPISGHTALYWYRQSLGQGLEFLIYFQGNSAPDKSGLPSDRFSAERTGGSVSTLTIQRTQQEDSAVYLCASSTSTAPTGNYGYTFGSGTRLTVV.

The chain is built from TRBV2 and TRBJ1-5; TCRdb designates TRBD1, a call that cannot be tested without DNA. Per the germline V gene, CDR1 is SNHLY and CDR2 is FYNNEI. The CDR3 length is 15 residues. CDR3 loop: CASSGSGQLNQPQHF.

The V and J genes are TRBV5-1 and TRBJ2-2; as DNA is missing, the TRBD1 call by TCRdb cannot be tested. CDR1 is SGHRS and CDR2 is YFSETQ in the germline V gene. There are 19 residues in the CDR3. The CDR3 loop reads CASSYLGQGALTSAGELFF.

V gene TRBV20-1 combines with J gene TRBJ1-2; the D gene TCRdb calls, TRBD1, cannot be checked with no DNA. In germline, CDR1 is DFQATT, CDR2 SNEGSKA (reference sequence). The CDR3 loop spans 16 amino acids. The CDR3 loop reads CSAKDRAQTANYGYTF.

The V call is TRBV20-1, the J call TRBJ1-6; TCRdb's D call of TRBD1 is untestable without DNA. The CDR3 contains 14 residues. The germline gives CDR1 DFQATT, CDR2 SNEGSKA (reference sequence). The CDR3 is CSADTDRLNSPLHF.

V and J are TRBV5-1 and TRBJ1-1. This CDR3 region has 15 residues. Germline V CDR1 and CDR2: SGHRS, YFSETQ. The CDR3 here is CASSLAPLMNTEAFF.

The CDR3 protein is CASSIEGQEQYF. The chain carries TRBV19 and TRBJ2-7; checking the TCRdb D call of TRBD1 is not possible without DNA. Germline CDR1 is LNHDA and CDR2 is SQIVND (reference sequence). The CDR3 is 12 residues long. The whole variable domain, filled in from reference TRBV19 and TRBJ2-7, reads DGGITQSPKYLFRKEGQNVTLSCEQNLNHDAMYWYRQDPGQGLRLIYYSQIVNDFQKGDIAEGYSVSREKKESFPLTVTSAQKNPTAFYLCASSIEGQEQYFGPGTRLTVT.

The rearrangement links TRBV12-5 to TRBJ2-7; the D call of TRBD1 rests on TCRdb alone, since no DNA is present to check it. Germline V gene data show CDR1 as LGHNT and CDR2 as FRNRAP. CDR3 length: 13 amino acids. CDR3 protein: CASGLTGVSEQYF.

J is TRBJ2-1 and V is TRBV7-9; TCRdb selects TRBD1, and the lack of DNA leaves this call unchecked. This CDR3 is built from 15 residues. Germline V gene sequence: CDR1 SEHNR, CDR2 FQNEAQ (reference sequence). CDR3 region: CASSSTRTGSGEQFF.

This chain connects TRBV12-3 or TRBV12-4 to TRBJ2-1; as DNA is missing, the TRBD1 call by TCRdb cannot be tested. The CDR3 has 14 residues. The CDR3 spells CASGSSVGDNEQFF.

The V call is TRBV5-1, the J call TRBJ1-1; without DNA, the TCRdb call of TRBD1 cannot be checked. CDR1 SGHRS and CDR2 YFSETQ come from the germline V gene. This CDR3 comprises 15 residues. CDR3 in amino acids: CASSHGQGRLTEAFF.

The gene calls are TRBV20-1 and TRBJ2-3. The CDR3 consists of 13 residues. Germline V gene lookup returns CDR1 DFQATT and CDR2 SNEGSKA (reference sequence). The chain's CDR3 is CSARGLAPDTQYF.